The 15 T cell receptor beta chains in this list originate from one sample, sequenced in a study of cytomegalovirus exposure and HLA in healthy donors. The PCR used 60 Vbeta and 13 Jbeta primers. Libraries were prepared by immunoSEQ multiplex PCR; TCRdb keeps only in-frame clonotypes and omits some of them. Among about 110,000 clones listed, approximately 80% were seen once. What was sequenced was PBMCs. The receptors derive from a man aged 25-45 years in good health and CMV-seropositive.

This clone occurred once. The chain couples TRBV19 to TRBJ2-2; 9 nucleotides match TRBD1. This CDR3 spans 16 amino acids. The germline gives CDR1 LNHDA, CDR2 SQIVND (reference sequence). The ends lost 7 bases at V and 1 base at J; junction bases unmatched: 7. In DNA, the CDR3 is TGTGCCAGTAAACCTCCGGGACAGGGGAACACCGGGGAGCTGTTTTTT. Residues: CASKPPGQGNTGELFF.

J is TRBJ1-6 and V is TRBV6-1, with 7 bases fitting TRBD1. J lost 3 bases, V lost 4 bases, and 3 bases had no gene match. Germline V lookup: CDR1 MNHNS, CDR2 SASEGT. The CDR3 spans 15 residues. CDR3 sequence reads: CASSGGTDYNSPLHF. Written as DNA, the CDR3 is TGTGCCAGCAGTGGGGGGACAGACTATAATTCACCCCTCCACTTT.

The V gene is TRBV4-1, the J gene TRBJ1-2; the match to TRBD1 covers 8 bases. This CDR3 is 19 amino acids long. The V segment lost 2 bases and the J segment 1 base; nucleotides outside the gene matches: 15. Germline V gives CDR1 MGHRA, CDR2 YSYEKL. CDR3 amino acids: CASSQLGLAGGLFNYGYTF. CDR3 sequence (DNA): TGCGCCAGCAGCCAACTAGGGTTGGCAGGGGGCCTTTTTAACTATGGCTACACCTTC.

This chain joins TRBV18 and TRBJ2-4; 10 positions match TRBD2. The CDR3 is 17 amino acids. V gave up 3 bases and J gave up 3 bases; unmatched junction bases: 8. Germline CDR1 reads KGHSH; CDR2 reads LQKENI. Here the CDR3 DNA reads TGTGCCAGCTCACCGTCCGGGACTAGCGTTGTCAAAAACATTCAGTACTTC. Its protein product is CASSPSGTSVVKNIQYF.

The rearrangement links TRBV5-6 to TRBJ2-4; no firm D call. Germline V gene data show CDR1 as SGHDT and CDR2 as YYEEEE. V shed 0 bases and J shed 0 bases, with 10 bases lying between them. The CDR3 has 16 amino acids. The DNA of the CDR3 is TGTGCCAGCAGCTTGGCGCGCCAACTAGCCAAAAACATTCAGTACTTC. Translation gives CASSLARQLAKNIQYF.

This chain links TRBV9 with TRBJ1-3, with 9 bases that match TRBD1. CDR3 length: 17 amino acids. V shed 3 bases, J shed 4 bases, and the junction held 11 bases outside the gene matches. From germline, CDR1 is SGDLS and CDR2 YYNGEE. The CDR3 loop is CASSAPGTGRSGNTIYF. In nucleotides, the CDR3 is TGTGCCAGCAGCGCCCCCGGGACAGGGAGATCCGGAAACACCATATATTTT.

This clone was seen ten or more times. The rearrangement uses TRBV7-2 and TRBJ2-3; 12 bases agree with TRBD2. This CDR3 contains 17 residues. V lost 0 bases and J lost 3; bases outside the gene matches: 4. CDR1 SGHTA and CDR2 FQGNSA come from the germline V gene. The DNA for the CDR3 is TGTGCCAGCAGCTTAGCGACTAGCGGGGGCAATACAGATACGCAGTATTTT. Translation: CASSLATSGGNTDTQYF.

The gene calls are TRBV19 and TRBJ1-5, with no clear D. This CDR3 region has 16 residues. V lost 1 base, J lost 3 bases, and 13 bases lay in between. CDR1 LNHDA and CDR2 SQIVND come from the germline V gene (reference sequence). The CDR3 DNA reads TGTGCCAGTAGTATAGCGGCCCAAGACTTCAATCAGCCCCAGCATTTT. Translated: CASSIAAQDFNQPQHF.

CDR3 amino acids: CASSQGRGLVETQYF. As DNA, the CDR3 is TGCGCCAGCAGCCAGGGGCGGGGGCTGGTGGAGACCCAGTACTTC. The chain has TRBV5-1 and TRBJ2-5, with D possibly being TRBD2 (7 bases). There are 15 residues in the CDR3. V lost 4 bases, J lost 5 bases, and 18 bases lay in between. Germline lookup yields CDR1 SGHRS and CDR2 YFSETQ.

As DNA, the CDR3 is TGTGCCAGCAGCCAAGCCCTAGCTGTTCATTACGAGCAGTACTTC. Its translation is CASSQALAVHYEQYF. The chain links TRBV14 to TRBJ2-7; D is perhaps TRBD2 (5 bases). V lost 1 base and J lost 4, with 14 bases in between. The length of the CDR3 is 15 residues. The V gene's germline CDR1 is SGHDN and CDR2 FVKESK.

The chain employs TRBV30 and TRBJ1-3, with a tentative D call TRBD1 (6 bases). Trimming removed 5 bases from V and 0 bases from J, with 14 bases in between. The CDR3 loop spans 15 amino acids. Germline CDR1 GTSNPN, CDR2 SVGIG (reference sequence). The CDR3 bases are TGTGCCTGGCAAAAGACAGGCAACTCTGGAAACACCATATATTTT. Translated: CAWQKTGNSGNTIYF.

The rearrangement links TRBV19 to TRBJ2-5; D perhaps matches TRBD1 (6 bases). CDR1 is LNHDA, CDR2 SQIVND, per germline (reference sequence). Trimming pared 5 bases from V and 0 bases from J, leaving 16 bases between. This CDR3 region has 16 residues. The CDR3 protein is CASSPFARDNQETQYF. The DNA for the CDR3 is TGTGCCAGTAGTCCATTCGCTCGGGACAACCAAGAGACCCAGTACTTC.

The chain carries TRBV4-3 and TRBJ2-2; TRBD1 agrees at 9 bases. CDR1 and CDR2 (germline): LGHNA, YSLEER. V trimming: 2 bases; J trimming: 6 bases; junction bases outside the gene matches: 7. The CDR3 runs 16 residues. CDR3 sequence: CASSQWGTGLPGELFF. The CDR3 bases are TGCGCCAGCAGCCAATGGGGGACAGGGTTGCCCGGGGAGCTGTTTTTT.

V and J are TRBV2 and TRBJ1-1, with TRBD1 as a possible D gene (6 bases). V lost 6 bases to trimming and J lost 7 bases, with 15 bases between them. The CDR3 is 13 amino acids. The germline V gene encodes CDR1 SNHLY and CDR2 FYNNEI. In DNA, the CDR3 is TGTGCCAGCAGCATCGCCAGGGGAATTGAAGCTTTCTTT. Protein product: CASSIARGIEAFF.

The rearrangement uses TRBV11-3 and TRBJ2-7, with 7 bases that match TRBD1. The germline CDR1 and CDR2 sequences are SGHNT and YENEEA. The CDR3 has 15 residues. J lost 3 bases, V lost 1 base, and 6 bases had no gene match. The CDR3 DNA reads TGTGCCAGCAGCTTAGGAAGGACAGGTGGCTACGAGCAGTACTTC. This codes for CASSLGRTGGYEQYF.